A selection of T cell receptor beta chains follows, all from one sample in a study of chemoradiotherapy in HPV16-positive cancers. The assay was immunoSEQ multiplex PCR, and TCRdb's table has in-frame clones only and misses some. Here the sample spans around 33,000 clones, about 88% being singletons. The source was blood, collected from a patient who underwent chemoradiotherapy. These receptors all come from a human donor with HPV-associated anogenital cancer. Each CDR3 is given with its conserved first and last residue. A D gene is named only where the DNA matches it firmly. Rows give clone size only sometimes, using once, few, many, or a class for an expanded clone.

V	size	D	J	DNA	CDR3
TRBV7-9	-	-	TRBJ1-5	TGTGCCAGCAGCCCCAACGGCGGGGAACAGCCCCAGCATTTT	CASSPNGGEQPQHF
TRBV25-1	-	-	TRBJ2-2	TGTGCCAGCAGTGAATGGGCAGCTCAGAACACCGGGGAGCTGTTTTTT	CASSEWAAQNTGELFF
TRBV11-2	once	-	TRBJ1-2	TGTGCCAGTAGACGTCCGGGGATGGCGGTCTATGGCTACACCTTC	CASRRPGMAVYGYTF
TRBV5-1	-	-	TRBJ1-4	TGCGCCAGCAGCTTGGGGGGCATATTTGCAACTAATGAAAAACTGTTTTTT	CASSLGGIFATNEKLFF
TRBV5-1	once	-	TRBJ2-7	TGCGCCAGCAGCTCCGGGCCCGACACCATCTACGAGCAGTACTTC	CASSSGPDTIYEQYF
TRBV27	-	-	TRBJ1-1	TGTGCCAGCAGACTCAGGGGAGGCATCACTGAAGCTTTCTTT	CASRLRGGITEAFF
TRBV27	few	-	TRBJ2-7	TGTGCCAGCAGTTTACTTGAGGGGGGCGAGCAGTACTTC	CASSLLEGGEQYF
TRBV6-1	-	-	TRBJ1-2	TGTGCCAGCACGGTGGTCGGGACCCACTATGGCTACACCTTC	CASTVVGTHYGYTF
TRBV5-4	-	TRBD1	TRBJ2-3	TGTGCCAGCAGCTTACAGGGGGGCCCAGATACGCAGTATTTT	CASSLQGGPDTQYF
TRBV15	-	-	TRBJ2-2	TGTGCCATACGGGACTCGAACACCGGGGAGCTGTTTTTT	CAIRDSNTGELFF
TRBV19	once	TRBD1	TRBJ1-4	TGTGCCAGTAGTTGGACAGGGGGCGATGAAAAACTGTTTTTT	CASSWTGGDEKLFF
TRBV5-1	-	-	TRBJ2-2	TGCGCCAGCAGCTTGGGGGTGGACGGGGAGCTGTTTTTT	CASSLGVDGELFF
TRBV5-1	-	TRBD2	TRBJ2-1	TGCGCCAGCAGCACAAGGACTAGCGGGGACTACAATGAGCAGTTCTTC	CASSTRTSGDYNEQFF
TRBV6-6	-	TRBD1	TRBJ2-3	TGTGCCAGCAGTTATCGGACAGGGGGACCAGATACGCAGTATTTT	CASSYRTGGPDTQYF
TRBV7-9	once	TRBD1	TRBJ1-4	TGTGCCAGCAGCTTAGTGCAGGGGGCTATATCAACTAATGAAAAACTGTTTTTT	CASSLVQGAISTNEKLFF
TRBV5-1	once	TRBD1	TRBJ1-2	TGCGCCAGCAGCGACGGACAGGGTAGCAACTATGGCTACACCTTC	CASSDGQGSNYGYTF
TRBV7-2	-	-	TRBJ2-7	TGTGCCAGCAGCTCCAGCAGTGGGACCTACGAGCAGTACTTC	CASSSSSGTYEQYF
TRBV11-3	-	TRBD2	TRBJ2-1	TGTGCCAGCAGCTCCGGGACTAGCGGGTTGTATGAGCAGTTCTTC	CASSSGTSGLYEQFF
TRBV5-1	-	TRBD1	TRBJ2-5	TGCGCCAGCAGCTTTAACAGGGGTAGTGAGGAGACCCAGTACTTC	CASSFNRGSEETQYF
TRBV6-5	few	-	TRBJ1-1	TGTGCCAGCAGGCTCGGGGGCGGTGACACTGAAGCTTTCTTT	CASRLGGGDTEAFF
TRBV5-1	-	-	TRBJ2-3	TGCGCCAGCAGCTTGGTTCCGACAGATACGCAGTATTTT	CASSLVPTDTQYF
TRBV6-5	once	TRBD2	TRBJ2-7	TGTGCCAGCAATGGCGGGGGGCAGCCCTACGAGCAGTACTTC	CASNGGGQPYEQYF